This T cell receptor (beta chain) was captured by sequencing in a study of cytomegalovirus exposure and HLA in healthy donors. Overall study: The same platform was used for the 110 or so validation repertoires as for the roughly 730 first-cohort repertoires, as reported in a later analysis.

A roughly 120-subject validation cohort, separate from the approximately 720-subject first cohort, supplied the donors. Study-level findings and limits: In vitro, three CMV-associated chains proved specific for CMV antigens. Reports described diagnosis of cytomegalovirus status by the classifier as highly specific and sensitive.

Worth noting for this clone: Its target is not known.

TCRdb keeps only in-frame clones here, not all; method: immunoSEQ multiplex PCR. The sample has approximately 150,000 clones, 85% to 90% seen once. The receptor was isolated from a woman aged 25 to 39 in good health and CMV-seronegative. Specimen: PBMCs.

CDR3 sequence (DNA): TGCGCCAGCAGCCAAGATCTCGGACAGCACACTGAAGCTTTCTTT. Translated, it gives CASSQDLGQHTEAFF. The chain recombines TRBV4-1 with TRBJ1-1; maybe TRBD1 (6 bases). CDR3 length equals 15 residues. CDR1 and CDR2 from the germline V gene are MGHRA and YSYEKL. Deletions cut 0 bases from V and 3 bases from J, with 11 bases between.